These 27 T cell receptor beta chains share one sample of origin, sequenced in a study of T-cell memory formation after mild COVID-19. Via MiXCR, TCRdb re-called the 5' RACE reads, giving one row per CDR3 protein. The sample lists fewer than 200,000 distinct CDR3 sequences, about a fifth seen once, with roughly 4% in the top ten. The sequencing sample was made of PBMCs or a T cell subset sorted from them (not recorded which). These receptors all stem from a man in his late teens or twenties who had mild COVID-19 (a few samples of this study predate the infection). Cell type and time point are not known.

In regard to this clonotype: One end of the junction is discordant with germline, which a read error may explain. The V gene is TRBV12-3 or TRBV12-4, the J gene TRBJ2-7; weak D call: TRBD2 (6 bases). The length of the CDR3 is 12 residues. The CDR3 DNA reads TGTGCCAGCAGTCAGTGGACTACCGAGCCGAGCTTC. This gives the protein CASSQWTTEPSF.

This rearrangement joins TRBV5-1 to TRBJ1-4; maybe TRBD1 (6 bases). V was cut by 1 base and J by 10 bases, with 23 bases left in between. The CDR3 is made up of 17 amino acids. Germline CDR1 is SGHRS and CDR2 is YFSETQ. The DNA of the CDR3 is TGCGCCAGCAGCTTGAGTACAGGGCTGGTTCTTGGTGGAAAACTGTTTTTT. Translated, it gives CASSLSTGLVLGGKLFF.

V and J are TRBV4-2 and TRBJ2-5; 10 nucleotides agree with TRBD2. CDR1 is LGHNA and CDR2 is YNFKEQ in the germline V gene. Trimming at V came to 0 bases and at J to 9 bases, leaving 13 bases not matched to a gene. CDR3 size: 17 residues. The CDR3 spells CASSQDFLAGAYRAQYF. The CDR3 nucleotides are TGTGCCAGCAGCCAAGATTTTCTAGCGGGGGCGTACAGGGCCCAGTACTTC.

This chain joins TRBV20-1 and TRBJ2-2; 7 bases are shared with TRBD2. CDR3 length: 14 residues. The germline gives CDR1 DFQATT, CDR2 SNEGSKA (reference sequence). Unmatched junction bases numbered 7, after V lost 6 bases and J lost 3 bases. The CDR3 spells CSAKAGRYTGELFF. As DNA, the CDR3 is TGCAGTGCAAAAGCGGGGCGGTACACCGGGGAGCTGTTTTTT.

A few counts support this clonotype. The chain couples TRBV3-1 to TRBJ2-7; no reliable D call. V lost 0 bases and J 7 bases, leaving 7 bases between the germline ends. The germline CDR1 and CDR2 sequences are LGHDT and YNNKEL (reference sequence). CDR3 length: 12 residues. Here the CDR3 DNA reads TGTGCCAGCAGCCAAGAAGGCTTGGAGCAGTACTTC. It translates to CASSQEGLEQYF.

The rearrangement joins TRBV7-2 to TRBJ1-2; D not certain. Trimming removed 8 bases from V and 3 bases from J, with 13 bases in between. CDR3 length equals 13 residues. Germline values: CDR1 SGHTA, CDR2 FQGNSA. CDR3 protein: CASSTMPDYGYTF. CDR3 DNA: TGTGCCAGCTCGACAATGCCGGACTATGGCTACACCTTC. Together with reference TRBV7-2 and TRBJ1-2, the CDR3 gives the full variable domain: GAGVSQSPSNKVTEKGKDVELRCDPISGHTALYWYRQSLGQGLEFLIYFQGNSAPDKSGLPSDRFSAERTGGSVSTLTIQRTQQEDSAVYLCASSTMPDYGYTFGSGTRLTVV.

The J gene is TRBJ1-2, the V gene TRBV19; D is possibly TRBD1 (5 bases). In germline, CDR1 is LNHDA, CDR2 SQIVND (reference sequence). Trimming took 2 bases from V and 5 from J, leaving 15 bases between them. The length of the CDR3 is 15 residues. CDR3 nucleotide sequence: TGTGCCAGTAGTATACAGCAGGGAACGTTTTATGGCTACACCTTC. Its translation: CASSIQQGTFYGYTF.

The chain uses TRBV20-1 and TRBJ2-4; 11 bases are a match to TRBD2. V shed 4 bases, J shed 6 bases, and the junction held 11 bases outside the gene matches. Germline V CDR1 and CDR2: DFQATT, SNEGSKA (reference sequence). CDR3 length: 16 residues. CDR3 in amino acids: CSAKANSGGARNIQYF. The CDR3 nucleotides are TGCAGTGCTAAAGCAAATAGCGGGGGGGCAAGAAACATTCAGTACTTC.

This clonotype has just a few counts. The chain couples TRBV7-9 to TRBJ1-4, with D uncertain. This CDR3 has 12 residues. Trimming removed 4 bases at V and 8 bases at J, with 8 bases between. The germline V gene encodes CDR1 SEHNR and CDR2 FQNEAQ (reference sequence). The CDR3 DNA reads as TGTGCCAGCAGCTATGTAGGGGAAAAACTGTTTTTT. Residues: CASSYVGEKLFF.

This clonotype was detected a few times. V gene TRBV24-1 combines with J gene TRBJ2-2; D assignment may be TRBD1 or TRBD2 (5 bases each). Germline CDR1 reads KGHDR; CDR2 reads SFDVKD. CDR3 size: 15 residues. Trimming took off 4 bases at V and 6 bases at J, with 14 bases between the two ends. The CDR3 sequence is CATSDPGQGAGELFF. The CDR3 nucleotides read TGTGCCACCAGTGACCCCGGGCAGGGAGCCGGGGAGCTGTTTTTT.

The chain recombines TRBV29-1 with TRBJ1-2; D might be TRBD1 (6 bases). CDR1 and CDR2 (germline): SQVTM, ANQGSEA. V lost 0 bases to trimming and J lost 3 bases, with 11 bases between them. This CDR3 is built from 14 residues. The CDR3 bases are TGCAGCGTTGAAGATGAGAGGGGGTACTATGGCTACACCTTC. The encoded protein is CSVEDERGYYGYTF.

The chain employs TRBV7-9 and TRBJ1-5; D unresolved. V was shortened by 4 bases and J by 4 bases, with 8 bases between the two germline ends. The CDR3 is 13 amino acids. CDR1 SEHNR and CDR2 FQNEAQ come from the germline V gene (reference sequence). CDR3 region: CASSSASNQPQHF. DNA of the CDR3: TGTGCCAGCAGCTCGGCCTCTAATCAGCCCCAGCATTTT.

The sample holds many counts of this clonotype. The genes are TRBV3-1 and TRBJ1-6; possibly TRBD1 for D (6 bases). This CDR3 comprises 13 residues. Germline V CDR1 and CDR2: LGHDT, YNNKEL (reference sequence). Trimming cost V 4 bases and J 13 bases, with 14 bases left between them. The DNA for the CDR3 is TGTGCCAGCAGCCCGGGACAAGGAACGCCCCTCCACTTT. This gives the protein CASSPGQGTPLHF.

This clonotype has just a few counts. The chain couples TRBV20-1 to TRBJ1-4; 7 bases fit TRBD1. The germline V gene has CDR1 DFQATT and CDR2 SNEGSKA (reference sequence). The CDR3 is made up of 17 amino acids. With V trimmed by 0 bases and J by 0 bases, 7 bases remained unmatched. In nucleotides, the CDR3 is TGCAGTGCTAGAGATCTGGAGGGGGCCCCAACTAATGAAAAACTGTTTTTT. Translating gives CSARDLEGAPTNEKLFF.

The CDR3 region has the DNA TGTGCCAGCTCTCGACTCGGGACGAATAACTATGGCTACACCTTC. Its translation is CASSRLGTNNYGYTF. V and J are TRBV18 and TRBJ1-2, with D possibly matching TRBD1 (5 bases). The CDR3 spans 15 residues. V was trimmed by 6 bases and J by 1 base, leaving 15 bases between them. Germline V gene lookup returns CDR1 KGHSH and CDR2 LQKENI.

This clonotype was observed at least ten times. The chain couples TRBV5-5 to TRBJ2-5; D is unclear. Trimming pared 0 bases from V and 2 bases from J, leaving 8 bases between. The CDR3 spans 14 residues. CDR1 is SGHKS and CDR2 is YYEKEE in the germline V gene (reference sequence). CDR3 amino acids: CASSLELRQETQYF. The CDR3, as DNA: TGTGCCAGCAGCTTGGAACTCCGACAAGAGACCCAGTACTTC. The full variable domain, completed using reference TRBV5-5 and TRBJ2-5, is DAGVTQSPTHLIKTRGQQVTLRCSPISGHKSVSWYQQVLGQGPQFIFQYYEKEERGRGNFPDRFSARQFPNYSSELNVNALLLGDSALYLCASSLELRQETQYFGPGTRLLVL.

This clonotype occurred a few times. The chain uses TRBV4-2 and TRBJ2-3, with unresolved D. Germline V lookup: CDR1 LGHNA, CDR2 YNFKEQ. The CDR3 is 16 residues long. V lost 4 bases to trimming and J lost 3 bases, with 17 bases between them. The CDR3 DNA reads TGTGCCAGCAGCCTTCGGTCCTTCGCCGGGACAGATACGCAGTATTTT. This gives the protein CASSLRSFAGTDTQYF.

This clonotype was seen a handful of times. V and J are TRBV12-3 or TRBV12-4 and TRBJ2-3, with 8 bases aligning to TRBD1. This CDR3 contains 14 residues. V lost 6 bases, J lost 1 base, and 3 bases stayed unmatched. The DNA for the CDR3 is TGTGCCAGCAGACCGACAGGGGGCACAGATACGCAGTATTTT. Amino acids: CASRPTGGTDTQYF.

The chain carries TRBV5-1 and TRBJ1-4; D might be TRBD1 (5 bases). V was shortened by 2 bases and J by 3 bases, with 11 bases between the two germline ends. The germline V gene encodes CDR1 SGHRS and CDR2 YFSETQ. This CDR3 region has 15 residues. CDR3 DNA: TGCGCCAGCAGCTTTACCACGGGACCTAATGAAAAACTGTTTTTT. This gives the protein CASSFTTGPNEKLFF.

Ten or more counts support this clonotype. This chain joins TRBV6-6 and TRBJ2-5; D not resolved. Germline values: CDR1 MNHNY, CDR2 SVGAGI (reference sequence). The V end was cut by 5 bases, the J end by 2 bases, with 9 bases between. The CDR3 runs 13 residues. The CDR3 DNA reads as TGTGCCAGCAGTACCCCCGTGCAAGAGACCCAGTACTTC. It is translated as CASSTPVQETQYF.

The V call is TRBV12-3 or TRBV12-4, the J call TRBJ2-7, with 7 nucleotides matching TRBD1. There are 14 residues in the CDR3. The junction had 14 bases not matched to a gene; V was cut back by 11 bases and J by 4 bases. CDR3 sequence reads: CAAHQGQKEYEQYV. The CDR3 DNA reads TGTGCCGCCCACCAGGGACAGAAGGAGTACGAGCAGTACGTC.

This clonotype was picked up a small number of times. CDR3 DNA sequence: TGTGCCAGCAGTTATCTAGCCTGGACGGGGAATTCACCCCTCCACTTT. Protein sequence: CASSYLAWTGNSPLHF. The chain is built from TRBV6-5 and TRBJ1-6; no clear D gene. The V end was cut by 3 bases, the J end by 7 bases, with 16 bases between. The CDR3 loop spans 16 amino acids. The germline V gene has CDR1 MNHEY and CDR2 SVGAGI.

This clonotype was seen only a few times. The CDR3 sequence: CASRPRDRGRRETGELFF. For the CDR3, the DNA is TGTGCCAGCAGGCCCCGGGACAGGGGGCGCAGGGAGACCGGGGAGCTGTTTTTT. The genes are TRBV28 and TRBJ2-2; 12 nucleotides match TRBD1. Germline CDR1 and CDR2: MDHEN and SYDVKM. The V gene end was trimmed by 6 bases and the J gene end by 5 bases; junction bases not matched to a gene: 13. The CDR3 is made up of 18 amino acids.

At least ten counts were recorded for this clonotype. The gene calls are TRBV4-2 and TRBJ2-2; D unclear. The CDR3 totals 15 residues. Germline values: CDR1 LGHNA, CDR2 YNFKEQ. The V end was cut by 4 bases, the J end by 5 bases, with 14 bases between. Here the CDR3 reads CASSLQGSRTGELFF. The CDR3 DNA reads as TGTGCCAGCAGCCTCCAAGGATCAAGAACCGGGGAGCTGTTTTTT.

This chain links TRBV7-2 with TRBJ2-2, with 8 bases that match TRBD2. CDR1 and CDR2 from the germline V gene are SGHTA and FQGNSA. The CDR3 length is 13 residues. After removal of 6 bases from V and 6 bases from J, the junction contained 3 bases not matched to a gene. For the CDR3, the DNA is TGTGCCAGCAGAACGCGGGGGGCCGGGGAGCTGTTTTTT. Amino acid sequence: CASRTRGAGELFF.

This clonotype was picked up many times. The chain carries TRBV12-3 or TRBV12-4 and TRBJ2-3; 10 nucleotides agree with TRBD2. This CDR3 is built from 15 residues. With 6 bases clipped from V and 7 bases from J, the junction kept 10 bases outside the gene matches. DNA of the CDR3: TGTGCCAGCAGCTATCGTAGCGGGGGGCAGAATACGCAGTATTTT. This encodes CASSYRSGGQNTQYF.

This clonotype was seen a few times. The genes are TRBV7-2 and TRBJ2-3; D is undetermined. The CDR3 totals 13 residues. Trimming removed 1 base from V and 6 bases from J, with 8 bases in between. CDR1 and CDR2 (germline): SGHTA, FQGNSA. This chain's CDR3 is CASSLGQTDTQYF. In nucleotides, the CDR3 is TGTGCCAGCAGCTTAGGGCAGACCGATACGCAGTATTTT.